Below, 14 T cell receptor beta chains from the same sample are listed, as sequenced in a study of vaccination and CD4 T cells after COVID-19. Sequencing of the DNA from cultured CD4+ T cells was carried out with the Oncomine TCR Beta short-read assay. TCRdb used MiXCR to reprocess the PCR reads, holding one entry per CDR3 protein. Of some 17,000 distinct CDR3 sequences listed, about half are singletons. No antigen has been assigned to these receptors. Time point of the sample: late sampling 161 to 241 days after vaccination in a few convalescent patients. This sample's treatment: roughly nine-day PBMC culture with coronavirus spike peptide pools or control peptides (ViraFEST assay). The sample here was CD4+ T cells from blood, cultured in vitro, taken about 7 months after SARS-CoV-2 vaccination. The receptors were gathered from a human donor who had recovered from COVID-19.

This rearrangement joins TRBV20-1 to TRBJ2-7, with D perhaps TRBD2 (6 bases). This CDR3 contains 13 residues. Between the trimmed V and J ends, which lost 5 bases and 0 bases, there was a span of 11 bases. Per the germline V gene, CDR1 is DFQATT and CDR2 is SNEGSKA (reference sequence). CDR3 sequence (DNA): TGCAGTGCTGGGAAGACTAGCTCCTACGAGCAGTACTTC. Residues: CSAGKTSSYEQYF.

Only a few counts were recorded for this clonotype. This rearrangement joins TRBV12-3 or TRBV12-4 to TRBJ2-7; unclear D gene. V was clipped by 7 bases and J by 2 bases, with 15 bases between them. This CDR3 region has 14 residues. CDR3: CASTRAETPYEQYF. In nucleotides, the CDR3 is TGTGCCAGCACTCGGGCGGAGACTCCCTACGAGCAGTACTTC.

The chain combines TRBV2 with TRBJ1-2; the match to TRBD1 covers 10 bases. V gave up 7 bases and J gave up 7 bases; unmatched junction bases: 15. This CDR3 has 16 residues. CDR1 is SNHLY and CDR2 is FYNNEI in the germline V gene. CDR3 protein: CASNKFSGTGAPGYTF. CDR3 sequence (DNA): TGTGCCAGCAATAAATTCTCCGGGACAGGGGCCCCTGGCTACACCTTC. Complete variable domain (other parts from reference TRBV2 and TRBJ1-2): EPEVTQTPSHQVTQMGQEVILRCVPISNHLYFYWYRQILGQKVEFLVSFYNNEISEKSEIFDDQFSVERPDGSNFTLKIRSTKLEDSAMYFCASNKFSGTGAPGYTFGSGTRLTVV.

The count of this clonotype is one. V is TRBV7-3 and J is TRBJ2-1; the match to TRBD2 covers 11 bases. J was trimmed by 7 bases and V by 2 bases; bases with no gene match: 4. The CDR3 has 15 amino acids. The germline gives CDR1 SGHTA, CDR2 FQGTGA. The CDR3 spells CASSLVAGGKNEQFF. CDR3 DNA sequence: TGTGCCAGCAGCTTAGTAGCGGGAGGGAAGAATGAGCAGTTCTTC.

The genes are TRBV6-1 and TRBJ1-1; TRBD1 might be the D (5 bases). From germline, CDR1 is MNHNS and CDR2 SASEGT. This CDR3 region has 13 residues. With 2 bases removed from V and 1 base from J, the gap between germline ends came to 5 bases. CDR3 sequence reads: CASSEQGNTEAFF. DNA of the CDR3: TGTGCCAGCAGTGAACAGGGGAACACTGAAGCTTTCTTT.

The chain combines TRBV6-2 or TRBV6-3 with TRBJ2-3; 8 bases map to TRBD2. The V segment lost 5 bases and the J segment 0 bases; nucleotides outside the gene matches: 7. The CDR3 contains 16 residues. Germline assignment: CDR1 MNHEY and CDR2 SVGEGT. Here the CDR3 reads CASSDYLAGSTDTQYF. As DNA, the CDR3 is TGTGCCAGCAGTGACTATCTAGCGGGTAGCACAGATACGCAGTATTTT.

The chain couples TRBV7-9 to TRBJ1-3; 10 bases are a match to TRBD1. The ends lost 4 bases at V and 8 bases at J; junction bases unmatched: 5. The germline gives CDR1 SEHNR, CDR2 FQNEAQ (reference sequence). The CDR3 has 14 residues. Here the CDR3 reads CASSSRTGGDTIYF. DNA of the CDR3: TGTGCCAGCAGCTCGCGGACAGGGGGAGACACCATATATTTT. The entire variable domain, with the rest obtained from reference TRBV7-9 and TRBJ1-3, is as follows: DTGVSQNPRHKITKRGQNVTFRCDPISEHNRLYWYRQTLGQGPEFLTYFQNEAQLEKSRLLSDRFSAERPKGSFSTLEIQRTEQGDSAMYLCASSSRTGGDTIYFGEGSWLTVV.

This sequence joins TRBV20-1 and TRBJ1-6; D gene uncertain. V lost 1 base to trimming and J lost 5 bases, with 9 bases between them. Germline CDR1 and CDR2: DFQATT and SNEGSKA (reference sequence). The CDR3 extends over 14 amino acids. CDR3 protein: CSARVHRNNSPLHF. In DNA form, the CDR3 reads TGCAGTGCTAGAGTCCACAGAAATAATTCACCCCTCCACTTT.

This clonotype has only one observation. This chain joins TRBV6-1 and TRBJ2-3; 10 bases are shared with TRBD2. This CDR3 spans 14 amino acids. Losses at the gene ends were 6 bases for V and 6 bases for J; bases not matched to a gene: 6. Germline V gives CDR1 MNHNS, CDR2 SASEGT. CDR3 region: CASRPAGGPDTQYF. CDR3 sequence (DNA): TGTGCCAGCAGACCAGCGGGAGGGCCGGATACGCAGTATTTT.

This clonotype was seen a few times. The genes are TRBV27 and TRBJ2-2; D unresolved. The germline gives CDR1 MNHEY, CDR2 SMNVEV (reference sequence). Trimming pared 11 bases from V and 3 bases from J, leaving 4 bases between. The CDR3 consists of 10 residues. The CDR3 spells CAVYTGELFF. CDR3 bases: TGTGCCGTCTACACCGGGGAGCTGTTTTTT.

V is TRBV12-3 or TRBV12-4 and J is TRBJ1-1; D not certain. CDR3 length equals 14 residues. V was shortened by 1 base and J by 0 bases, with 6 bases between the two germline ends. The CDR3: CASSLVLMNTEAFF. CDR3 bases: TGTGCCAGCAGTTTAGTACTGATGAACACTGAAGCTTTCTTT.

CDR3 sequence (DNA): TGTGCCAGCAGCTCTGCTCAGGGGGCGGCAGCCGGGGAGCTGTTTTTT. As protein: CASSSAQGAAAGELFF. The chain carries TRBV7-2 and TRBJ2-2; 8 nucleotides match TRBD1. This CDR3 is 16 amino acids long. Germline lookup yields CDR1 SGHTA and CDR2 FQGNSA. Unmatched junction bases numbered 10, after V lost 4 bases and J lost 6 bases.

The V and J genes are TRBV6-1 and TRBJ1-1; 8 bases are a match to TRBD1. CDR3 length equals 16 residues. CDR1 MNHNS and CDR2 SASEGT come from the germline V gene. Trimming at V came to 6 bases and at J to 2 bases, leaving 11 bases not matched to a gene. CDR3 DNA sequence: TGTGCCAGCAGAAATAGACAGGGGTCACATAACACTGAAGCTTTCTTT. Encoded protein: CASRNRQGSHNTEAFF.

The chain employs TRBV10-3 and TRBJ1-4, with TRBD1 matching over 7 bases. Per the germline V gene, CDR1 is ENHRY and CDR2 is SYGVKD. J was trimmed by 7 bases and V by 11 bases; bases with no gene match: 10. This CDR3 has 13 residues. The CDR3 nucleotides read TGTGCCGCGCAGGGGGGTGCTGGTGAAAAACTGTTTTTT. It yields the protein CAAQGGAGEKLFF.